The 32 T cell receptor beta chains listed next were all sequenced from one sample in a study of blood T cell repertoires in COVID-19. Sequencing used immunoSEQ multiplex PCR; TCRdb keeps in-frame clones, though not all of them. The table shows 260,000 or so clones, with roughly 87% occurring only once. The sequenced sample was PBMCs or T cells enriched from blood (not recorded which). These receptors were collected from a woman in her 30s with acute COVID-19.

This sequence joins TRBV18 and TRBJ1-5; TRBD1 might be the D (5 bases). This CDR3 has 16 amino acids. Trimming removed 3 bases from V and 3 bases from J, with 15 bases in between. The germline gives CDR1 KGHSH, CDR2 LQKENI. CDR3 region: CASSPAGGTNNQPQHF. In DNA form, the CDR3 reads TGTGCCAGCTCACCTGCGGGGGGTACGAACAATCAGCCCCAGCATTTT.

The chain recombines TRBV30 with TRBJ1-1, with TRBD1 matching 7 bases. CDR1 is GTSNPN and CDR2 is SVGIG in the germline V gene (reference sequence). This CDR3 has 17 residues. Trimming took 0 bases from V and 1 from J; bases not matched to a gene: 11. The CDR3, as DNA: TGTGCCTGGAGTGTAGGGGGCGAGGAGCCCAAGAACACTGAAGCTTTCTTT. As protein: CAWSVGGEEPKNTEAFF.

Here the CDR3 reads CASSSEPSGGGAKNIQYF. The CDR3 DNA follows: TGTGCCAGCAGCTCCGAACCTAGCGGGGGAGGAGCCAAAAACATTCAGTACTTC. V and J are TRBV7-2 and TRBJ2-4, with 10 bases matching TRBD2. The CDR3 covers 18 residues. The germline gives CDR1 SGHTA, CDR2 FQGNSA. Germline trimming cut 4 bases from V and 0 bases from J; bases unmatched to any gene: 9.

The chain employs TRBV11-2 and TRBJ1-4; D remains unclear. CDR1 and CDR2 (germline): SGHAT, FQNNGV. Trimming took 1 base from V and 8 from J, leaving 11 bases between them. This CDR3 has 14 residues. The CDR3 nucleotides read TGTGCCAGCAGCTTAGGAACTATTGGAGAAAAACTGTTTTTT. This sequence encodes CASSLGTIGEKLFF.

The chain employs TRBV28 and TRBJ1-5, with D possibly TRBD1 on 5 matching bases. This CDR3 has 14 residues. V lost 2 bases, J lost 4 bases, and 9 bases lay in between. Germline V CDR1 and CDR2: MDHEN, SYDVKM. The CDR3 is CASSLLGTNQPQHF. CDR3 coding DNA: TGTGCCAGCAGTTTACTGGGGACTAATCAGCCCCAGCATTTT.

The chain uses TRBV4-3 and TRBJ1-1, with TRBD1 as a possible D gene (5 bases). Germline CDR1 reads LGHNA; CDR2 reads YSLEER. Trimming shortened V by 2 bases and J by 1 base, and 11 bases separated the two germline ends. CDR3 length equals 15 residues. Here the CDR3 reads CASSQTPGANTEAFF. CDR3 coding DNA: TGCGCCAGCAGCCAAACTCCTGGGGCGAACACTGAAGCTTTCTTT.

The chain employs TRBV4-1 and TRBJ1-3; D call uncertain. The CDR3 loop spans 16 amino acids. With 6 bases removed from V and 1 base from J, the gap between germline ends came to 16 bases. Germline V CDR1 and CDR2: MGHRA, YSYEKL. The CDR3 region is CASSPRSVMSGNTIYF. The CDR3 DNA follows: TGCGCCAGCAGTCCCCGTTCGGTCATGTCTGGAAACACCATATATTTT.

This clone was recorded once. The chain joins TRBV7-9 to TRBJ2-3; D might be TRBD2 (7 bases). The germline V gene has CDR1 SEHNR and CDR2 FQNEAQ (reference sequence). The V gene lost 1 base and the J gene lost 5 bases, with 22 bases spanning the gap. The CDR3 is made up of 18 amino acids. The CDR3 DNA reads as TGTGCCAGCAGCTTAGAACCCTGGAGGGGGGGAGATGAAGATACGCAGTATTTT. Its protein product is CASSLEPWRGGDEDTQYF.

In this sample, this clone turned up a few times. This sequence joins TRBV4-1 and TRBJ1-1; 9 bases are a match to TRBD1. V shed 0 bases and J 6 bases; nucleotides not matched to a gene: 8. Germline CDR1 is MGHRA and CDR2 is YSYEKL. This CDR3 spans 16 amino acids. The CDR3 here is CASSQDKTGGTAEAFF. The CDR3 DNA is TGCGCCAGCAGCCAAGATAAAACAGGGGGCACGGCTGAAGCTTTCTTT.

This chain uses TRBV2 with TRBJ2-6; weak D call: TRBD1 (5 bases). The CDR3 is 15 residues long. Germline CDR1 SNHLY, CDR2 FYNNEI. The V gene lost 6 bases and the J gene lost 0 bases, with 9 bases spanning the gap. The CDR3 DNA is TGTGCCAGCAGCCTCAGGGCCTCTGGGGCCAACGTCCTGACTTTC. Translating gives CASSLRASGANVLTF. Drawing the rest from reference TRBV2 and TRBJ2-6, the complete variable domain is EPEVTQTPSHQVTQMGQEVILRCVPISNHLYFYWYRQILGQKVEFLVSFYNNEISEKSEIFDDQFSVERPDGSNFTLKIRSTKLEDSAMYFCASSLRASGANVLTFGAGSRLTVL.

The chain is built from TRBV18 and TRBJ1-1, with TRBD1 matching over 7 bases. Germline values: CDR1 KGHSH, CDR2 LQKENI. The CDR3 consists of 15 residues. Trimming took 6 bases from V and 1 from J; bases not matched to a gene: 8. CDR3 sequence: CASSYRDSRNTEAFF. The CDR3 DNA sequence: TGTGCCAGCTCCTACCGGGACAGCAGGAACACTGAAGCTTTCTTT.

This clone was observed a single time. The rearrangement joins TRBV5-1 to TRBJ2-1; TRBD1 matches at 9 bases. The length of the CDR3 is 15 residues. The V gene's germline CDR1 is SGHRS and CDR2 YFSETQ. J gave up 6 bases and V 6 bases, and 10 bases lay outside the gene matches. The CDR3 bases are TGCGCCAGCATCATCGAACCGGGACAGGGCAATGAGCAGTTCTTC. This translates into CASIIEPGQGNEQFF.

A remark on this clone: The conserved closing phenylalanine or tryptophan is absent in this CDR3, likely reflecting a read error. It is unclear where the CDR3 begins or ends on the DNA, so no DNA is shown, and the CDR3 is as TCRdb lists it. The J gene is TRBJ1-2, the V gene TRBV5-8; the table's D call, TRBD1, was not checked against the DNA. The CDR3 contains 14 residues when both ends are counted. Germline V gene sequence: CDR1 SGHTS, CDR2 YDEGEE. The CDR3 sequence: CASSLARPGQPEFI.

This rearrangement joins TRBV28 to TRBJ2-7, with 9 bases identical to TRBD1. CDR1 MDHEN and CDR2 SYDVKM come from the germline V gene. The CDR3 runs to 16 residues. Losses at the gene ends were 11 bases for V and 0 bases for J; bases not matched to a gene: 14. The CDR3: CASKTLGTGPSYEQYF. The CDR3, as DNA: TGTGCCTCAAAAACCCTGGGGACAGGGCCCTCCTACGAGCAGTACTTC.

The chain is built from TRBV5-1 and TRBJ1-1; TRBD1 matches at 9 bases. Germline values: CDR1 SGHRS, CDR2 YFSETQ. CDR3 length: 14 residues. V lost 3 bases and J lost 4; bases outside the gene matches: 4. The CDR3: CASSSLQGATEAFF. CDR3 nucleotides: TGCGCCAGCAGCTCACTACAGGGGGCCACTGAAGCTTTCTTT.

The chain joins TRBV12-3 or TRBV12-4 to TRBJ2-1; 11 nucleotides match TRBD2. V shed 6 bases and J 10 bases; nucleotides not matched to a gene: 5. The CDR3 is made up of 13 amino acids. The CDR3 DNA is TGTGCCAGCAGACTAGCGGGGGTCCGCGAGCAGTTCTTC. Translated: CASRLAGVREQFF.

The CDR3 DNA reads TGCGCCAGCAGCTACCACCGGGGGGGAGGAGGAGAGCAGTACTTC. Protein product: CASSYHRGGGGEQYF. This sequence joins TRBV4-3 and TRBJ2-7; TRBD2 agrees at 8 bases. In germline, CDR1 is LGHNA, CDR2 YSLEER. CDR3 size: 15 residues. The ends lost 5 bases at V and 7 bases at J; junction bases unmatched: 13.

For the CDR3, the DNA is TGTGCCAGCAGCTCTACAGGGGGCGCAGCAGGAAACACCATATATTTT. The encoded protein is CASSSTGGAAGNTIYF. The rearrangement joins TRBV7-9 to TRBJ1-3; 9 bases match TRBD1. CDR1 is SEHNR, CDR2 FQNEAQ, per germline (reference sequence). This CDR3 is 16 amino acids long. The V gene end was trimmed by 4 bases and the J gene end by 4 bases; junction bases not matched to a gene: 8.

This clone was seen more than once but under ten times. The chain employs TRBV7-9 and TRBJ2-1; D may be TRBD1 (6 bases). Trimming shortened V by 2 bases and J by 7 bases, and 18 bases separated the two germline ends. Germline CDR1 and CDR2: SEHNR and FQNEAQ (reference sequence). CDR3 length: 16 residues. CDR3 in DNA: TGTGCCAGCAGCTTAAGGGGGTCACCCTTAGAAAATGAGCAGTTCTTC. Encoded protein: CASSLRGSPLENEQFF.

The J gene is TRBJ1-5, the V gene TRBV20-1; D is perhaps TRBD1 (5 bases). Germline V CDR1 and CDR2: DFQATT, SNEGSKA (reference sequence). V lost 6 bases to trimming and J lost 6 bases, with 9 bases between them. The CDR3 is 11 amino acids. CDR3 loop: CSAGRGQPQHF. The DNA of the CDR3 is TGCAGTGCAGGGAGGGGTCAGCCCCAGCATTTT.

As for this clone: This sample also contains other DNA sequences that code for the same CDR3. The chain is built from TRBV7-9 and TRBJ1-2; 7 bases agree with TRBD1. Germline CDR1 is SEHNR and CDR2 is FQNEAQ (reference sequence). V trimming: 3 bases; J trimming: 2 bases; junction bases outside the gene matches: 0. The CDR3 has 13 amino acids. CDR3 sequence reads: CASSLGQNYGYTF. The CDR3 coding sequence is TGTGCCAGCAGCTTGGGACAGAACTATGGCTACACCTTC.

Only a few counts were recorded for this clone. The chain has TRBV27 and TRBJ1-2, with D maybe TRBD1 (6 bases). Between the trimmed V and J ends, which lost 2 bases and 3 bases, there was a span of 16 bases. The CDR3 totals 16 residues. Germline loops: CDR1 MNHEY, CDR2 SMNVEV (reference sequence). For the CDR3, the DNA is TGTGCCAGCAGTTTAAGTTGGGATTGGACAGACTATGGCTACACCTTC. Protein sequence: CASSLSWDWTDYGYTF.

This clone was recorded only once. The J gene is TRBJ2-7, the V gene TRBV5-6; D ambiguous. This CDR3 has 14 residues. The V end was cut by 0 bases, the J end by 2 bases, with 9 bases between. The germline V gene encodes CDR1 SGHDT and CDR2 YYEEEE. CDR3 sequence: CASSLVNLPYEQYF. The CDR3 coding sequence is TGTGCCAGCAGCTTGGTAAATCTCCCCTACGAGCAGTACTTC.

V is TRBV2 and J is TRBJ1-6; 10 bases match TRBD1. The V and J ends lost 6 bases and 13 bases, in that order; junction bases with no gene match: 6. Germline V gene sequence: CDR1 SNHLY, CDR2 FYNNEI. This CDR3 spans 13 amino acids. The CDR3 sequence is CASRPGQGRPLHF. The CDR3 DNA reads TGTGCCAGCAGACCGGGACAGGGGCGTCCCCTCCACTTT.

This chain uses TRBV29-1 with TRBJ2-3; 8 positions match TRBD2. CDR1 and CDR2 from the germline V gene are SQVTM and ANQGSEA. Unmatched junction bases numbered 13, after V lost 6 bases and J lost 5 bases. CDR3 length equals 15 residues. In nucleotides, the CDR3 is TGCAGCGTCGGAGGCGGGGGGCGAGAGTTAGATACGCAGTATTTT. Encoded protein: CSVGGGGRELDTQYF.

This sequence joins TRBV9 and TRBJ1-5; D ambiguous. The V and J ends lost 0 bases and 2 bases respectively, with 6 bases between them. The germline gives CDR1 SGDLS, CDR2 YYNGEE. The CDR3 loop spans 14 amino acids. This chain's CDR3 is CASSVDGGNQPQHF. CDR3 sequence (DNA): TGTGCCAGCAGCGTAGACGGAGGCAATCAGCCCCAGCATTTT.

Comments on this clone: Other nucleotide sequences from this sample produce the same CDR3. The chain couples TRBV18 to TRBJ1-6, with 7 bases matching TRBD1. The CDR3 has 15 amino acids. Per germline, CDR1 KGHSH and CDR2 LQKENI. V dropped 6 bases and J dropped 3; count of bases not matched to a gene: 5. CDR3 sequence reads: CASSPDRSYNSPLHF. DNA for the CDR3: TGTGCCAGCTCGCCGGACAGGAGCTATAATTCACCCCTCCACTTT.

The rearrangement links TRBV3-1 (or the pseudogene TRBV3-2) to TRBJ2-2; D unresolved. Germline assignment: CDR1 LGHDT and CDR2 YNNKEL (reference sequence). This CDR3 spans 12 amino acids. Trimming removed 4 bases from V and 7 bases from J, with 7 bases in between. CDR3 protein: CASSLSVGELFF. Here the CDR3 DNA reads TGTGCCAGCAGCCTCTCCGTCGGGGAGCTGTTTTTT.

The rearrangement uses TRBV9 and TRBJ2-3; 11 nucleotides match TRBD2. After removal of 3 bases from V and 8 bases from J, the junction contained 14 bases not matched to a gene. The CDR3 extends over 17 amino acids. Germline CDR1 reads SGDLS; CDR2 reads YYNGEE. This chain's CDR3 is CASSGSGGASVLGTQYF. DNA of the CDR3: TGTGCCAGCAGCGGTAGCGGGGGGGCCTCGGTCCTGGGTACGCAGTATTTT. The full variable domain, rest sourced from reference TRBV9 and TRBJ2-3, is DSGVTQTPKHLITATGQRVTLRCSPRSGDLSVYWYQQSLDQGLQFLIQYYNGEERAKGNILERFSAQQFPDLHSELNLSSLELGDSALYFCASSGSGGASVLGTQYFGPGTRLTVL.

This clone came up many times. The V gene is TRBV5-6, the J gene TRBJ1-1; D is ambiguous. The CDR3 contains 17 residues. V lost 0 bases and J lost 2, with 17 bases in between. CDR1 and CDR2 (germline): SGHDT, YYEEEE. The CDR3 protein is CASSLEALRGRNTEAFF. CDR3 nucleotides: TGTGCCAGCAGCTTGGAAGCCCTTAGAGGGAGAAACACTGAAGCTTTCTTT.

This rearrangement joins TRBV6-5 to TRBJ2-2; TRBD2 aligns across 7 bases. Losses at the gene ends were 4 bases for V and 0 bases for J; bases not matched to a gene: 5. Germline lookup yields CDR1 MNHEY and CDR2 SVGAGI. The CDR3 covers 16 residues. The DNA for the CDR3 is TGTGCCAGCAGTTCGACTAGCCGCTCGAACACCGGGGAGCTGTTTTTT. As protein: CASSSTSRSNTGELFF.

J is TRBJ1-4 and V is TRBV7-2; tentatively, D is TRBD1 (5 bases). Germline CDR1 reads SGHTA; CDR2 reads FQGNSA. V was shortened by 5 bases and J by 1 base, with 11 bases between the two germline ends. This CDR3 is 15 amino acids long. In DNA form, the CDR3 reads TGTGCCAGCAGCCTCGACAGACAAACTAATGAAAAACTGTTTTTT. This encodes CASSLDRQTNEKLFF.